The clone carrying this T cell receptor (beta chain) was recorded at least ten times. This entry belongs to a study of T cells after yellow fever vaccination. In TCRdb, the 5' RACE reads were re-called with MiXCR into one record per CDR3 protein. The sample comprises 140,000 to 150,000 distinct CDR3 sequences, more than 6.5% of which are singletons, and 0.55% to 0.7% rests with the top ten. CDR3 length: 17 residues. Germline V gene lookup returns CDR1 MNHEY and CDR2 SVGAGI. V lost 8 bases and J lost 0; bases outside the gene matches: 14. Sequencing used CD4+ T cells sorted from PBMCs, obtained 10 days after the yellow fever booster vaccination. The V call is TRBV6-5, the J call TRBJ2-7; 9 nucleotides line up with TRBD2. The TCR originated in a man aged 25-45 years who received the YFV17D yellow fever vaccine. The CDR3 DNA reads TGTGCCAGCCCTTTAGCGGGAGATGTTTCCACCTCCTACGAGCAGTACTTC. Its protein product is CASPLAGDVSTSYEQYF.